These 10 T cell receptor beta chains originate from one sample sequenced in a study of T cell responses to AZD1222 COVID-19 vaccine. Here immunoSEQ multiplex PCR was the method, and the copy in TCRdb shows in-frame clones only, minus some. Among 80,000 or so clones, 65% to 85% were seen once, and the ten largest hold 2.9%. The sample consisted of peripheral blood, taken on day 0 of AZD1222 vaccination. The receptors were sampled from an adult in good health.

The chain has TRBV6-5 and TRBJ1-2; 7 nucleotides align to TRBD1. This CDR3 has 13 amino acids. Germline V gives CDR1 MNHEY, CDR2 SVGAGI. Unmatched junction bases numbered 9, after V lost 6 bases and J lost 8 bases. The CDR3 DNA is TGTGCCAGCAGCACTGACAGGGTAGCCGGCTACACCTTC. Amino acid sequence: CASSTDRVAGYTF.

V usage is TRBV9 and J usage is TRBJ2-2, with D unclear. The CDR3 has 14 amino acids. Trimming pared 0 bases from V and 2 bases from J, leaving 5 bases between. CDR1 is SGDLS and CDR2 is YYNGEE in the germline V gene. CDR3 DNA: TGTGCCAGCAGCGTAGGGCTAAACACCGGGGAGCTGTTTTTT. Translation gives CASSVGLNTGELFF. Full variable domain (remainder filled in from reference TRBV9 and TRBJ2-2): DSGVTQTPKHLITATGQRVTLRCSPRSGDLSVYWYQQSLDQGLQFLIQYYNGEERAKGNILERFSAQQFPDLHSELNLSSLELGDSALYFCASSVGLNTGELFFGEGSRLTVL.

The chain uses TRBV5-6 and TRBJ1-1; 7 nucleotides agree with TRBD1. Germline assignment: CDR1 SGHDT and CDR2 YYEEEE. Losses at the gene ends were 4 bases for V and 8 bases for J; bases not matched to a gene: 8. The CDR3 totals 13 residues. The CDR3 here is CASSTQPGQEAFF. The CDR3 DNA reads as TGTGCCAGCAGCACCCAACCGGGACAGGAAGCTTTCTTT.

The rearrangement uses TRBV10-3 and TRBJ1-5; 10 nucleotides match TRBD1. Germline V gene data show CDR1 as ENHRY and CDR2 as SYGVKD. J gave up 8 bases and V 1 base, and 5 bases lay outside the gene matches. The CDR3 loop spans 15 amino acids. Here the CDR3 reads CAISEYGTGEEPQHF. Written as DNA, the CDR3 is TGTGCCATCAGTGAGTATGGGACAGGGGAGGAGCCCCAGCATTTT.

The chain couples TRBV7-2 to TRBJ1-4, with 7 positions matching TRBD1. CDR1 and CDR2 (germline): SGHTA, FQGNSA. The CDR3 sequence is 15 residues long. Trimming took 5 bases from V and 7 from J; bases not matched to a gene: 10. CDR3 nucleotides: TGTGCCAGCAGCGTCAACAGGGGATTCAGTGAAAAACTGTTTTTT. Translated: CASSVNRGFSEKLFF.

The chain uses TRBV11-2 and TRBJ2-2; TRBD1 matches at 7 bases. CDR1 is SGHAT, CDR2 FQNNGV, per germline. The CDR3 extends over 15 amino acids. Losses at the gene ends were 2 bases for V and 3 bases for J; bases not matched to a gene: 3. CDR3 coding DNA: TGTGCCAGCAGCTTAATGGGACAGTACACCGGGGAGCTGTTTTTT. It yields the protein CASSLMGQYTGELFF.

The chain combines TRBV24-1 with TRBJ1-3; 12 bases match TRBD1. This CDR3 spans 19 amino acids. Germline CDR1 reads KGHDR; CDR2 reads SFDVKD. V was pared by 5 bases and J by 6 bases, with 16 bases of the junction left unmatched. The CDR3 coding sequence is TGTGCCACCAGTGTCAGGGACAGGGGGCGGCTGGCCCCCTTAAACACCATATATTTT. It specifies CATSVRDRGRLAPLNTIYF.

J is TRBJ1-3 and V is TRBV13; TRBD1 is a possible D gene (5 bases). CDR1 is PRHDT and CDR2 is FYEKMQ in the germline V gene (reference sequence). The CDR3 length is 16 residues. Trimming pared 5 bases from V and 0 bases from J, leaving 14 bases between. The CDR3 loop is CASSPTDRRSGNTIYF. For the CDR3, the DNA is TGTGCCAGCAGCCCGACAGACCGTCGCTCTGGAAACACCATATATTTT.

The rearrangement uses TRBV12-3 or TRBV12-4 and TRBJ1-3; D is unresolved. Trimming stripped 6 bases from V and 4 bases from J, with 10 bases between. This CDR3 spans 13 amino acids. The CDR3 sequence: CASSPFSGNTIYF. The CDR3 bases are TGTGCCAGCAGCCCTTTTTCCGGAAACACCATATATTTT.

This chain joins TRBV19 and TRBJ1-1, with 8 bases identical to TRBD1. This CDR3 region has 16 residues. The germline CDR1 and CDR2 sequences are LNHDA and SQIVND (reference sequence). The J segment lost 3 bases and the V segment lost 1 base, leaving 7 bases of the junction unmatched. The CDR3: CASSIVVGRGHTEAFF. DNA of the CDR3: TGTGCCAGTAGTATAGTAGTTGGCAGGGGGCACACTGAAGCTTTCTTT. Drawing the rest from reference TRBV19 and TRBJ1-1, the complete variable domain is DGGITQSPKYLFRKEGQNVTLSCEQNLNHDAMYWYRQDPGQGLRLIYYSQIVNDFQKGDIAEGYSVSREKKESFPLTVTSAQKNPTAFYLCASSIVVGRGHTEAFFGQGTRLTVV.